Listed below are T cell receptor beta chains from one sample, sequenced in a study of T cell changes during pregnancy in multiple sclerosis. Some clones are missing from TCRdb's copy, which holds only in-frame ones; the method was immunoSEQ multiplex PCR. Here the sample spans about 59,000 clones, about 95% being singletons. This specimen was CD8+ T cells from peripheral blood mononuclear cells, taken after pregnancy. The source is a female donor with multiple sclerosis, enrolled in a pregnancy study. CDR3s include the opening cysteine and the closing phenylalanine or tryptophan. D genes are given only for firm matches. Clone size is not always given. Where it is, it says once, few, many or a class for expanded clones.

j_gene: TRBJ2-3
d_gene: TRBD2
v_gene: TRBV9
abundance: once
len: 19
CDR3aa: CASSAVGLTGGSGTDTQYF
CDR3nt: TGTGCCAGCAGCGCCGTTGGTTTGACGGGCGGGAGCGGCACAGATACGCAGTATTTT

j_gene: TRBJ1-5
d_gene: -
v_gene: TRBV18
abundance: -
len: 14
CDR3aa: CASSLLGYQQPQHF
CDR3nt: TGTGCCAGCTCTCTCTTGGGCTATCAACAGCCCCAGCATTTT

j_gene: TRBJ2-7
d_gene: TRBD2
v_gene: TRBV5-4
abundance: -
len: 15
CDR3aa: CASSSLAGGMYEQYF
CDR3nt: TGTGCCAGCAGCTCTTTGGCGGGAGGAATGTACGAGCAGTACTTC

j_gene: TRBJ2-2
d_gene: -
v_gene: TRBV27
abundance: -
len: 15
CDR3aa: CASSLSWDYTGELFF
CDR3nt: TGTGCCAGCAGTTTATCGTGGGACTACACCGGGGAGCTGTTTTTT

j_gene: TRBJ2-7
d_gene: TRBD2
v_gene: TRBV11-2
abundance: -
len: 13
CDR3aa: CASSSGLAYEQYF
CDR3nt: TGTGCCAGCAGCTCGGGACTAGCCTACGAGCAGTACTTC

j_gene: TRBJ1-3
d_gene: -
v_gene: TRBV7-9
abundance: -
len: 16
CDR3aa: CASSSPRGGAGNTIYF
CDR3nt: TGTGCCAGCAGCTCACCGCGGGGAGGGGCAGGAAACACCATATATTTT

j_gene: TRBJ1-2
d_gene: -
v_gene: TRBV7-5
abundance: -
len: 15
CDR3aa: CVRSPAGGVYYGYTF
CDR3nt: TGTGTCAGAAGCCCCGCCGGGGGGGTCTACTATGGCTACACCTTC

j_gene: TRBJ1-5
d_gene: -
v_gene: TRBV4-1
abundance: -
len: 13
CDR3aa: CASSPPGYQPQHF
CDR3nt: TGCGCCAGCAGCCCCCCAGGTTATCAGCCCCAGCATTTT

j_gene: TRBJ2-1
d_gene: -
v_gene: TRBV18
abundance: -
len: 16
CDR3aa: CASSPSENEGWNEQFF
CDR3nt: TGTGCCAGCTCACCAAGCGAAAACGAGGGATGGAATGAGCAGTTCTTC

j_gene: TRBJ2-3
d_gene: -
v_gene: TRBV9
abundance: -
len: 13
CDR3aa: CASSATGTDTQYF
CDR3nt: TGTGCCAGCAGTGCTACAGGGACAGATACGCAGTATTTT

j_gene: TRBJ1-3
d_gene: -
v_gene: TRBV9
abundance: -
len: 15
CDR3aa: CASSPSGGTGNTIYF
CDR3nt: TGTGCCAGCAGCCCCAGTGGGGGCACTGGAAACACCATATATTTT

j_gene: TRBJ2-3
d_gene: -
v_gene: TRBV11-2
abundance: once
len: 12
CDR3aa: CASSSGQDTQYF
CDR3nt: TGTGCCAGCAGCTCGGGTCAAGATACGCAGTATTTT

j_gene: TRBJ2-5
d_gene: TRBD2
v_gene: TRBV2
abundance: -
len: 16
CDR3aa: CASSPGTSGRMETQYF
CDR3nt: TGTGCCAGCAGTCCAGGGACTAGCGGGAGAATGGAGACCCAGTACTTC

j_gene: TRBJ2-7
d_gene: TRBD1
v_gene: TRBV5-1
abundance: -
len: 14
CDR3aa: CASSGTGSSYEQYF
CDR3nt: TGCGCCAGCAGCGGGACAGGGAGCTCCTACGAGCAGTACTTC

j_gene: TRBJ1-5
d_gene: -
v_gene: TRBV11-2
abundance: -
len: 14
CDR3aa: CASSLDTYNQPQHF
CDR3nt: TGTGCCAGCAGTCTCGATACTTACAATCAGCCCCAGCATTTT

j_gene: TRBJ2-7
d_gene: TRBD2
v_gene: TRBV19
abundance: -
len: 14
CDR3aa: CASSIVGTSSEQYF
CDR3nt: TGTGCCAGTAGTATAGTCGGGACTAGCAGCGAGCAGTACTTC

j_gene: TRBJ2-1
d_gene: TRBD2
v_gene: TRBV5-8
abundance: -
len: 13
CDR3aa: CASSLGTSGEQFF
CDR3nt: TGTGCCAGCAGCCTCGGGACTAGCGGAGAGCAGTTCTTC

j_gene: TRBJ1-1
d_gene: -
v_gene: TRBV27
abundance: -
len: 13
CDR3aa: CASSLTGVTEAFF
CDR3nt: TGTGCCAGCAGTCTAACGGGTGTCACTGAAGCTTTCTTT

j_gene: TRBJ2-3
d_gene: -
v_gene: TRBV7-9
abundance: -
len: 14
CDR3aa: CASSLLSVSDTQYF
CDR3nt: TGTGCCAGCAGCCTCCTCTCGGTCTCAGATACGCAGTATTTT

j_gene: TRBJ1-1
d_gene: -
v_gene: TRBV6-1
abundance: -
len: 17
CDR3aa: CASSEGQQGIWNTEAFF
CDR3nt: TGTGCCAGCAGTGAAGGGCAGCAGGGAATTTGGAACACTGAAGCTTTCTTT

j_gene: TRBJ2-2
d_gene: -
v_gene: TRBV27
abundance: -
len: 14
CDR3aa: CASSRRQDTGELFF
CDR3nt: TGTGCCAGCAGTCGCCGACAGGACACCGGGGAGCTGTTTTTT

j_gene: TRBJ2-5
d_gene: -
v_gene: TRBV5-6
abundance: -
len: 13
CDR3aa: CASSLGGEETQYF
CDR3nt: TGTGCCAGCAGCTTAGGAGGGGAAGAGACCCAGTACTTC

j_gene: TRBJ2-7
d_gene: -
v_gene: TRBV5-1
abundance: once
len: 11
CDR3aa: CASSSAYEQYF
CDR3nt: TGCGCCAGCAGCTCCGCCTACGAGCAGTACTTC

j_gene: TRBJ1-1
d_gene: TRBD1
v_gene: TRBV5-1
abundance: -
len: 14
CDR3aa: CASSMTGVGTEAFF
CDR3nt: TGCGCCAGCAGCATGACAGGGGTGGGCACTGAAGCTTTCTTT

j_gene: TRBJ2-1
d_gene: TRBD1
v_gene: TRBV19
abundance: once
len: 15
CDR3aa: CASRSWTGDYNEQFF
CDR3nt: TGTGCCAGTAGATCATGGACAGGGGATTACAATGAGCAGTTCTTC

j_gene: TRBJ2-7
d_gene: TRBD1
v_gene: TRBV19
abundance: -
len: 15
CDR3aa: CASSIGTGVSYEQYF
CDR3nt: TGTGCCAGTAGTATAGGGACAGGGGTCTCCTACGAGCAGTACTTC

j_gene: TRBJ2-1
d_gene: -
v_gene: TRBV20-1
abundance: once
len: 11
CDR3aa: CSGISGNEQFF
CDR3nt: TGCAGTGGAATATCGGGTAATGAGCAGTTCTTC

j_gene: TRBJ1-2
d_gene: TRBD1
v_gene: TRBV11-3
abundance: -
len: 15
CDR3aa: CASSLQSGQGLGYTF
CDR3nt: TGTGCCAGCAGCTTACAATCGGGACAGGGCTTAGGCTACACCTTC

j_gene: TRBJ2-7
d_gene: TRBD2
v_gene: TRBV30
abundance: -
len: 13
CDR3aa: CAWEGGEGYEQYF
CDR3nt: TGTGCCTGGGAGGGCGGGGAGGGCTACGAGCAGTACTTC

j_gene: TRBJ2-1
d_gene: TRBD1
v_gene: TRBV29-1
abundance: -
len: 13
CDR3aa: CSVDGTGLDEQFF
CDR3nt: TGCAGCGTTGATGGGACAGGGCTCGATGAGCAGTTCTTC

j_gene: TRBJ2-7
d_gene: TRBD2
v_gene: TRBV9
abundance: -
len: 15
CDR3aa: CASSVGLAGLYEQYF
CDR3nt: TGTGCCAGCAGCGTAGGGCTAGCGGGGCTCTACGAGCAGTACTTC

j_gene: TRBJ2-7
d_gene: TRBD1
v_gene: TRBV19
abundance: once
len: 14
CDR3aa: CASSLQGDSHEQYF
CDR3nt: TGTGCCAGTAGTTTACAGGGGGATTCCCACGAGCAGTACTTC

j_gene: TRBJ2-7
d_gene: -
v_gene: TRBV7-2
abundance: -
len: 17
CDR3aa: CASSLEGGDGIVHEQYF
CDR3nt: TGTGCCAGCAGCTTAGAGGGGGGGGACGGTATAGTCCACGAGCAGTACTTC